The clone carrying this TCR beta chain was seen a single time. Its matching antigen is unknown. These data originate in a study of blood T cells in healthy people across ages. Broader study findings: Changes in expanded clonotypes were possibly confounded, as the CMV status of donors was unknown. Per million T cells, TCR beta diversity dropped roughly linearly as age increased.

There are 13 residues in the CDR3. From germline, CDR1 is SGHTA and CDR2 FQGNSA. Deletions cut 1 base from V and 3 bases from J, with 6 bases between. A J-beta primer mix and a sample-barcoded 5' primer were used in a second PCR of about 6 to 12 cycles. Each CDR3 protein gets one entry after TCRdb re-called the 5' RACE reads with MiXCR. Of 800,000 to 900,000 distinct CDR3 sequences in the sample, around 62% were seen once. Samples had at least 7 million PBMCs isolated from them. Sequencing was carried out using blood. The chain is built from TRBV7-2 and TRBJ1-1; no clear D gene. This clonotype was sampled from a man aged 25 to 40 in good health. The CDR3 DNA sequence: TGTGCCAGCAGCTTAGAGAGGGACACTGAAGCTTTCTTT. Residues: CASSLERDTEAFF.